The 27 T cell receptor beta chains in this list originate from one sample, sequenced in a study of early T cells in non-severe SARS-CoV-2 infection. TCRdb analysed the 5' RACE reads with MiXCR anew, one entry per CDR3 protein. The sample lists 100,000 to 150,000 distinct CDR3 sequences, around 14% occurring once. The sequenced material came from whole blood. The receptors shown here come from an adult who was a healthcare worker with PCR-confirmed SARS-CoV-2 infection or an uninfected control (not recorded which).

This clonotype has ten or more counts. V is TRBV29-1 and J is TRBJ1-1; 9 positions match TRBD1. This CDR3 comprises 15 residues. Germline V gene data show CDR1 as SQVTM and CDR2 as ANQGSEA. The junction had 7 bases not matched to a gene; V was cut back by 2 bases and J by 3 bases. The CDR3 region is CSVERKGDRDTEAFF. DNA of the CDR3: TGCAGCGTTGAAAGAAAGGGGGACAGGGACACTGAAGCTTTCTTT.

This chain connects TRBV20-1 to TRBJ1-2; D may be TRBD1 (5 bases). Between the trimmed V and J ends, which lost 3 bases and 2 bases, there was a span of 13 bases. Germline V lookup: CDR1 DFQATT, CDR2 SNEGSKA (reference sequence). The CDR3 totals 14 residues. Written as DNA, the CDR3 is TGCAGTGCTAGTCCCGGCAGGGCCAACTATGGCTACACCTTC. Its protein product is CSASPGRANYGYTF.

This clonotype was recorded a few times. The chain recombines TRBV4-2 with TRBJ1-2; D might be TRBD1 (6 bases). Germline-derived CDR1 and CDR2 are LGHNA and YNFKEQ. Trimming stripped 6 bases from V and 4 bases from J, with 15 bases between. The CDR3 totals 14 residues. The CDR3 spells CASSRTDFSYGYTF. The DNA for the CDR3 is TGTGCCAGCAGTCGGACAGATTTTTCCTATGGCTACACCTTC.

This clonotype was observed many times. Written as DNA, the CDR3 is TGTGCCAGCAGTCCCCCTCCCGGACTAGCGGAAGAGACCCAGTACTTC. It specifies CASSPPPGLAEETQYF. The chain is built from TRBV6-6 and TRBJ2-5; 10 bases match TRBD2. V was pared by 5 bases and J by 3 bases, with 9 bases of the junction left unmatched. The CDR3 sequence is 16 residues long. Germline CDR1 is MNHNY and CDR2 is SVGAGI (reference sequence).

Only a few counts were recorded for this clonotype. This rearrangement joins TRBV6-2 or TRBV6-3 to TRBJ2-7; 7 bases are shared with TRBD2. The CDR3 contains 15 residues. Germline CDR1 reads MNHEY; CDR2 reads SVGEGT. The V and J ends lost 4 bases and 2 bases, in that order; junction bases with no gene match: 8. In DNA form, the CDR3 reads TGTGCCAGCAGTTCCTATCTAGCGGCGACCTACGAGCAGTACTTC. Residues: CASSSYLAATYEQYF.

This clonotype was observed a handful of times. CDR3: CASSLGRGEADTQYF. The CDR3 DNA is TGTGCCAGCAGTTTGGGCAGGGGGGAGGCAGATACGCAGTATTTT. J is TRBJ2-3 and V is TRBV12-3 or TRBV12-4; TRBD1 is a possible D gene (7 bases). The CDR3 runs 15 residues. Trimming removed 3 bases at V and 4 bases at J, with 14 bases between.

This clonotype was seen many times. This chain connects TRBV14 to TRBJ2-4; 12 bases match TRBD1. Germline CDR1 reads SGHDN; CDR2 reads FVKESK. With V trimmed by 3 bases and J by 9 bases, 3 bases remained unmatched. The CDR3 spans 14 residues. CDR3 loop: CASSHPGQGAIQYF. CDR3 bases: TGTGCCAGCAGCCATCCGGGACAGGGGGCCATTCAGTACTTC.

The genes are TRBV30 and TRBJ2-3; 8 bases are a match to TRBD2. J was trimmed by 5 bases and V by 2 bases; bases with no gene match: 3. The CDR3 length is 13 residues. Germline loops: CDR1 GTSNPN, CDR2 SVGIG (reference sequence). The CDR3 DNA sequence: TGTGCCTGGAGTCCACTAGCGGAAGATACGCAGTATTTT. Residues: CAWSPLAEDTQYF. Full variable domain (outside the CDR3, taken from reference TRBV30 and TRBJ2-3): SQTIHQWPATLVQPVGSPLSLECTVEGTSNPNLYWYRQAAGRGLQLLFYSVGIGQISSEVPQNLSASRPQDRQFILSSKKLLLSDSGFYLCAWSPLAEDTQYFGPGTRLTVL.

This clonotype has just a few counts. The V and J genes are TRBV4-1 and TRBJ2-5; 8 positions match TRBD2. V lost 0 bases, J lost 5 bases, and 23 bases stayed unmatched. Germline V gene lookup returns CDR1 MGHRA and CDR2 YSYEKL. CDR3 length equals 21 residues. This CDR3 reads CASSQEAGAGHSAGVWETQYF. The CDR3 region has the DNA TGCGCCAGCAGCCAAGAGGCAGGCGCCGGACATTCAGCGGGGGTATGGGAGACCCAGTACTTC.

The CDR3 DNA reads as TGTGCCAGCACAAAGGACGGCGAAGGGACCCAGTACTTC. It codes for CASTKDGEGTQYF. The chain couples TRBV6-2 or TRBV6-3 to TRBJ2-5; D gene unclear. The length of the CDR3 is 13 residues. V dropped 7 bases and J dropped 7 bases, with 16 bases sitting between them. Germline lookup yields CDR1 MNHEY and CDR2 SVGEGT.

This clonotype was counted at least ten times. The chain has TRBV6-1 and TRBJ1-5, with a possible D match to TRBD1 (6 bases). The CDR3 is made up of 15 amino acids. Germline assignment: CDR1 MNHNS and CDR2 SASEGT. The germline V and J ends were trimmed by 8 bases and 8 bases, with 22 bases remaining between them. In nucleotides, the CDR3 is TGTGCCAGCCTAGCCCGGCACGGGGGCTGGGAGCCCCAGCATTTT. Amino acids: CASLARHGGWEPQHF.

This clonotype was observed a few times. This chain's CDR3 is CASSSSRGNEQFF. In DNA form, the CDR3 reads TGCGCCAGCAGCTCCTCGAGGGGCAATGAGCAGTTCTTC. The rearrangement joins TRBV5-1 to TRBJ2-1; tentatively, D is TRBD1 or TRBD2 (5 bases each). CDR1 and CDR2 from the germline V gene are SGHRS and YFSETQ. The CDR3 is 13 residues long. Trimming took off 3 bases at V and 6 bases at J, with 10 bases between the two ends. Full variable domain (rest looked up from reference TRBV5-1 and TRBJ2-1): KAGVTQTPRYLIKTRGQQVTLSCSPISGHRSVSWYQQTPGQGLQFLFEYFSETQRNKGNFPGRFSGRQFSNSRSEMNVSTLELGDSALYLCASSSSRGNEQFFGPGTRLTVL.

In this sample, this clonotype turned up a few times. The chain employs TRBV20-1 and TRBJ1-2; 8 nucleotides agree with TRBD1. The trim removed 0 bases at V and 2 bases at J, leaving 5 bases unmatched. Germline-derived CDR1 and CDR2 are DFQATT and SNEGSKA (reference sequence). The CDR3 loop spans 15 amino acids. In nucleotides, the CDR3 is TGCAGTGCTAGAGATGAGGCAGGGGGCAACTATGGCTACACCTTC. Translating it yields CSARDEAGGNYGYTF.

This clonotype was picked up a small number of times. The rearrangement joins TRBV29-1 to TRBJ2-6; TRBD1 aligns across 10 bases. From germline, CDR1 is SQVTM and CDR2 ANQGSEA. V lost 6 bases, J lost 0 bases, and 8 bases stayed unmatched. The CDR3 consists of 17 residues. The CDR3 sequence: CSVRGRDRGSGANVLTF. The CDR3 DNA follows: TGCAGCGTAAGAGGCCGGGACAGGGGCTCTGGGGCCAACGTCCTGACTTTC.

V and J are TRBV5-4 and TRBJ1-4; 8 bases line up with TRBD1. The CDR3 length is 17 residues. V was clipped by 4 bases and J by 0 bases; unmatched bases: 8. The V gene's germline CDR1 is SGHNT and CDR2 YYREEE (reference sequence). CDR3 in DNA: TGTGCCAGCAGCAGGAGCCAGGGGGCTGCAACTAATGAAAAACTGTTTTTT. Translation gives CASSRSQGAATNEKLFF.

This clonotype was recorded many times. This chain joins TRBV27 and TRBJ2-1; TRBD2 matches at 8 bases. The germline CDR1 and CDR2 sequences are MNHEY and SMNVEV (reference sequence). J gave up 10 bases and V 6 bases, and 11 bases lay outside the gene matches. The CDR3 totals 14 residues. For the CDR3, the DNA is TGTGCCAGCAGCCCCCACCGGACTAGCTGGGAGCAGTTCTTC. It specifies CASSPHRTSWEQFF.

This clonotype has a handful of counts. The chain couples TRBV12-3 or TRBV12-4 to TRBJ1-2; D is possibly TRBD1 (6 bases). The V end lost 5 bases, the J end lost 7 bases, and 14 bases lay between the germline ends. The CDR3 runs to 13 residues. CDR3 region: CASSVIVQGGYTF. In DNA form, the CDR3 reads TGTGCCAGCAGTGTAATCGTACAGGGTGGCTACACCTTC.

The gene calls are TRBV20-1 and TRBJ2-3, with a tentative D call TRBD2 (7 bases). Germline V CDR1 and CDR2: DFQATT, SNEGSKA (reference sequence). The CDR3 runs 16 residues. Trimming took off 5 bases at V and 0 bases at J, with 18 bases between the two ends. In DNA form, the CDR3 reads TGCAGTGCTGCCAGACCCGGGGGGCAAAGCACAGATACGCAGTATTTT. Translated: CSAARPGGQSTDTQYF.

This clonotype was seen a handful of times. The CDR3 here is CAWSVSTQETQYF. The CDR3 bases are TGTGCCTGGAGTGTATCGACCCAAGAGACCCAGTACTTC. The chain has TRBV30 and TRBJ2-5; D not certain. The CDR3 sequence is 13 residues long. Germline loops: CDR1 GTSNPN, CDR2 SVGIG (reference sequence). V gave up 0 bases and J gave up 1 base, with 6 bases separating them. Drawing the rest from reference TRBV30 and TRBJ2-5, the complete variable domain is SQTIHQWPATLVQPVGSPLSLECTVEGTSNPNLYWYRQAAGRGLQLLFYSVGIGQISSEVPQNLSASRPQDRQFILSSKKLLLSDSGFYLCAWSVSTQETQYFGPGTRLLVL.

This clonotype appeared many times. CDR3: CASSLLEGGEQYF. The CDR3 nucleotides are TGTGCCAGCAGCCTCTTGGAGGGCGGCGAGCAGTACTTC. The rearrangement uses TRBV11-2 and TRBJ2-7; possible D gene TRBD2, 6 bases. Germline V gene data show CDR1 as SGHAT and CDR2 as FQNNGV. The CDR3 is 13 amino acids. V was shortened by 5 bases and J by 6 bases, with 14 bases between the two germline ends.

This sequence joins TRBV2 and TRBJ2-7; 9 bases fit TRBD1. The germline V gene has CDR1 SNHLY and CDR2 FYNNEI. This CDR3 has 14 residues. V trimming: 5 bases; J trimming: 4 bases; junction bases outside the gene matches: 6. The CDR3 coding sequence is TGTGCCAGCAGTCGGGGACAGGGTAAATACGAGCAGTACTTC. This encodes CASSRGQGKYEQYF.

This sequence joins TRBV7-9 and TRBJ1-1; D is undetermined. CDR1 is SEHNR and CDR2 is FQNEAQ in the germline V gene (reference sequence). The CDR3 is 13 amino acids. V gave up 5 bases and J gave up 11 bases, with 18 bases separating them. This CDR3 is CASSVDWEGMAFF. CDR3 nucleotides: TGTGCCAGCAGCGTCGACTGGGAAGGTATGGCTTTCTTT.

The chain joins TRBV19 to TRBJ2-3; D is unresolved. Germline V gene sequence: CDR1 LNHDA, CDR2 SQIVND (reference sequence). The CDR3 spans 11 residues. The V end lost 9 bases, the J end lost 8 bases, and 12 bases lay between the germline ends. CDR3 region: CASRLSGTQYF. The CDR3 nucleotides are TGTGCCAGCCGCCTCTCTGGTACGCAGTATTTT.

This clonotype showed up just a few times. J is TRBJ2-1 and V is TRBV7-9; tentatively, D is TRBD2 (5 bases). The CDR3 loop spans 17 amino acids. CDR1 is SEHNR and CDR2 is FQNEAQ in the germline V gene (reference sequence). V lost 5 bases and J lost 0, with 17 bases in between. The CDR3 region is CASSPSPLRDSYNEQFF. CDR3 nucleotides: TGTGCCAGCAGCCCTAGCCCCCTGAGAGACTCCTACAATGAGCAGTTCTTC. Combining the CDR3 with reference TRBV7-9 and TRBJ2-1 gives the whole variable domain DTGVSQNPRHKITKRGQNVTFRCDPISEHNRLYWYRQTLGQGPEFLTYFQNEAQLEKSRLLSDRFSAERPKGSFSTLEIQRTEQGDSAMYLCASSPSPLRDSYNEQFFGPGTRLTVL.

This clonotype was seen more than once but under ten times. The chain joins TRBV29-1 to TRBJ1-5; perhaps TRBD1 as D (6 bases). The V gene's germline CDR1 is SQVTM and CDR2 ANQGSEA. The CDR3 is made up of 13 amino acids. The V end was cut by 6 bases, the J end by 6 bases, with 15 bases between. The CDR3 is CSVASGALQPQHF. CDR3 nucleotides: TGCAGCGTGGCGTCGGGGGCCCTTCAGCCCCAGCATTTT.

The chain combines TRBV11-2 with TRBJ2-2; TRBD1 or TRBD2 may be the D gene (5 bases each). This CDR3 has 15 residues. The germline V gene encodes CDR1 SGHAT and CDR2 FQNNGV. V lost 0 bases and J 0 bases, leaving 5 bases between the germline ends. Here the CDR3 reads CASSLEGANTGELFF. The CDR3 DNA sequence: TGTGCCAGCAGCTTAGAGGGGGCGAACACCGGGGAGCTGTTTTTT.

The rearrangement uses TRBV5-4 and TRBJ2-1; D might be TRBD1 (6 bases). Germline values: CDR1 SGHNT, CDR2 YYREEE (reference sequence). V lost 2 bases and J lost 9, with 9 bases in between. This CDR3 has 12 residues. CDR3 DNA sequence: TGTGCCAGCAGCTTAGGACAGCCTGAGCAGTTCTTC. Translation: CASSLGQPEQFF.